This TCR beta chain comes out of a study of neoadjuvant anti-PD-1 for oral cavity cancer. Germline CDR1 ENHRY, CDR2 SYGVKD. This CDR3 contains 12 residues. V was shortened by 0 bases and J by 15 bases, with 12 bases between the two germline ends. Patients had newly diagnosed, untreated stage II-IVA oral cavity squamous cell carcinoma. Patients had HPV-negative, locally advanced oral cavity squamous cell carcinoma. Blood cells were analyzed directly, without culture or expansion. TCRdb keeps only in-frame clones here, not all; method: immunoSEQ multiplex PCR. The sample records around 60,000 clones, under 85% being singletons.

This rearrangement joins TRBV10-3 to TRBJ2-1, with no clear D. Sequenced here: PBMCs, sampled before nivolumab (anti-PD-1) treatment. The clonotype originates from a person aged 35 to 85 with oral cavity squamous cell carcinoma. The CDR3 spells CAISESNWLPFF. As DNA, the CDR3 is TGTGCCATCAGTGAGTCGAATTGGTTGCCGTTCTTC.